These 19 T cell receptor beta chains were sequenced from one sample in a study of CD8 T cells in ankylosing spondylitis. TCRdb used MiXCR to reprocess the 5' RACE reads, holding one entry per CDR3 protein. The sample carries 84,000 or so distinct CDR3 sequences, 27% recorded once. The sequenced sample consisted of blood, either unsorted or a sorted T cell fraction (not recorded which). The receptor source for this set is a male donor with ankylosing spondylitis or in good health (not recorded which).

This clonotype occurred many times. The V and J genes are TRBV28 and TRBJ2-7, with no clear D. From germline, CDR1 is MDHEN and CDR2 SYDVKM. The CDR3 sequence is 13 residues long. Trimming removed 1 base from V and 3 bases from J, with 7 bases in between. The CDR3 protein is CASSLLSGYEQYV. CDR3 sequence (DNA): TGTGCCAGCAGTTTATTGTCCGGCTACGAGCAGTACGTC.

CDR3 sequence (DNA): TGTGCCAGCAGACTTACAGGGTTATTGCCTGAAGCTTTCTTT. Its translation is CASRLTGLLPEAFF. The chain links TRBV6-1 to TRBJ1-1, with D possibly being TRBD1 (6 bases). Trimming shortened V by 6 bases and J by 6 bases, and 17 bases separated the two germline ends. Germline values: CDR1 MNHNS, CDR2 SASEGT. This CDR3 contains 14 residues.

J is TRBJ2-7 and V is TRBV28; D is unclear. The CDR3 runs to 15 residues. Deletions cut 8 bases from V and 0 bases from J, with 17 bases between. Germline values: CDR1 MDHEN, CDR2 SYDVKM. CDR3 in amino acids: CASSSWYLSSYEQYV. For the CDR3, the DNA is TGTGCCAGCTCCTCATGGTATCTCAGCTCCTACGAGCAGTACGTC.

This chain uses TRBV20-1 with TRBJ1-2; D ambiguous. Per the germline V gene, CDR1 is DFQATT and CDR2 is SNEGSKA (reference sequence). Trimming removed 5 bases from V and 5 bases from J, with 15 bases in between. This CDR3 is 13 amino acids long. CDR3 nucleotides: TGCAGTGCTCGCCCGGGAGATTGGTATGGCTACACCTTC. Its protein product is CSARPGDWYGYTF.

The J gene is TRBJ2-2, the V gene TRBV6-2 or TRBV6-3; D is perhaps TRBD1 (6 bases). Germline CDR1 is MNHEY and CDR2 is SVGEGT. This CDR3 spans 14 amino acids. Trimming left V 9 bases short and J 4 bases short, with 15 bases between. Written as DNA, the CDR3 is TGTGCCAGTAGCCAGGGGTTGAGCACCGGGGAGCTGTTTTTT. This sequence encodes CASSQGLSTGELFF.

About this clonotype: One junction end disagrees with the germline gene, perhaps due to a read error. The CDR3 reads CASSIAGPNDQFF. The CDR3 DNA is TGTGCCAGCAGCATCGCAGGGCCTAATGACCAGTTCTTC. The chain recombines TRBV7-9 with TRBJ2-1; D might be TRBD1 (5 bases). Germline V gene data show CDR1 as SEHNR and CDR2 as FQNEAQ (reference sequence). CDR3 size: 13 residues.

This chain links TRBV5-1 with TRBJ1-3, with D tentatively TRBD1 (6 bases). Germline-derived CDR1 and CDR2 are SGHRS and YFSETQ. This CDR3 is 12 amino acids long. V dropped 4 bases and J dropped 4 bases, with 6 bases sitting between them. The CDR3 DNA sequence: TGCGCCAGCAGCGGGACAGGAAACACCATATATTTT. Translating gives CASSGTGNTIYF.

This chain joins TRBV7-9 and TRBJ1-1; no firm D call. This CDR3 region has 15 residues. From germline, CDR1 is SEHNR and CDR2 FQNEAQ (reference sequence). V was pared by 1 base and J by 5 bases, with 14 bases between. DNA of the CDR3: TGTGCCAGCAGCTTAGACCCGGTCGGTGGGACTGAAGCTTTCTTT. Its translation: CASSLDPVGGTEAFF.

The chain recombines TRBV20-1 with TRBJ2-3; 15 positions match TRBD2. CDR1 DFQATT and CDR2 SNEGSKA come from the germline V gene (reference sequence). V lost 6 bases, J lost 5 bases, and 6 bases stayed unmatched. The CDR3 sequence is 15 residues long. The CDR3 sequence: CSAEGLAGGRDTQYF. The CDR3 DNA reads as TGCAGTGCGGAAGGACTAGCGGGGGGGAGAGATACGCAGTATTTT.

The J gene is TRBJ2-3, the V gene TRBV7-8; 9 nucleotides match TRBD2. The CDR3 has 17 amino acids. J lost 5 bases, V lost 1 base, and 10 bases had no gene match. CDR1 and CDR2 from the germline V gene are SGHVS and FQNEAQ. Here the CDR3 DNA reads TGTGCCAGCAGCTTAGTGAGGGCGGGAGGGCCGAGAGATACGCAGTATTTT. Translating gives CASSLVRAGGPRDTQYF.

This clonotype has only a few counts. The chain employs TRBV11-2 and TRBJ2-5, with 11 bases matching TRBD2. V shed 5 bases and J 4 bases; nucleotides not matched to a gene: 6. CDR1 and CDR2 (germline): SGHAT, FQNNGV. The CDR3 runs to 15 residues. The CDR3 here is CASSPSGGPLETQYF. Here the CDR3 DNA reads TGTGCCAGCAGCCCTAGCGGGGGGCCATTAGAGACCCAGTACTTC.

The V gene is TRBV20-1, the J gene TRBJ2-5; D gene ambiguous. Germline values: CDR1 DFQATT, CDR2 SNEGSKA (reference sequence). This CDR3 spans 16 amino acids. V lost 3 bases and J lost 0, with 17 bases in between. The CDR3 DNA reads TGCAGTGCTAGCCCCATTCCAGGCACTTACCAAGAGACCCAGTACTTC. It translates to CSASPIPGTYQETQYF.

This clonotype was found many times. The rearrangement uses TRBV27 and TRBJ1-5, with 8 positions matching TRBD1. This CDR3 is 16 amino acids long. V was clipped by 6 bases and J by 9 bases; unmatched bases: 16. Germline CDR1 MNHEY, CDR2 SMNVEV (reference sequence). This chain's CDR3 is CASSKFMDRVGRPQHF. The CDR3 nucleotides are TGTGCCAGCAGCAAATTCATGGACAGGGTGGGAAGGCCCCAGCATTTT.

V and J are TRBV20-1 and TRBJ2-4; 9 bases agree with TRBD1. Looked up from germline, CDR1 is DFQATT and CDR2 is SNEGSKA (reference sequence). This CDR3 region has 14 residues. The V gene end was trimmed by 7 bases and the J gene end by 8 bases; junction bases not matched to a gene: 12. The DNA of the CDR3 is TGCAGTGGACTCTCGGACAGGGGATGGGACATTCAGTACTTC. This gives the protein CSGLSDRGWDIQYF.

The CDR3 bases are TGCAGTGCTAGTTCTGCGGGCAATGAGCAGTTCTTC. Amino acids: CSASSAGNEQFF. The rearrangement joins TRBV20-1 to TRBJ2-1; weak D call: TRBD2 (5 bases). V was cut by 3 bases and J by 6 bases, with 9 bases left in between. This CDR3 has 12 residues. Germline V CDR1 and CDR2: DFQATT, SNEGSKA (reference sequence).

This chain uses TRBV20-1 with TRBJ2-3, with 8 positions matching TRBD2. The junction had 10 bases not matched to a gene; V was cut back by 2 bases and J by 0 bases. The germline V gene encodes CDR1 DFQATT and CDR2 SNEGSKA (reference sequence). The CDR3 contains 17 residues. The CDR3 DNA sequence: TGCAGTGCTAGAACCCTGTGGGGCGGGGGGAGCACAGATACGCAGTATTTT. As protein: CSARTLWGGGSTDTQYF.

For the CDR3, the DNA is TGTGCCAGCAGCAAAGAGAGGCGACTAACACACCAAGAGACCCAGTACTTC. It yields the protein CASSKERRLTHQETQYF. The chain is built from TRBV21-1 and TRBJ2-5; the table names TRBD2, a call not compared with the DNA. TRBV21-1 is described as a pseudogene. The CDR3 extends over 17 amino acids.

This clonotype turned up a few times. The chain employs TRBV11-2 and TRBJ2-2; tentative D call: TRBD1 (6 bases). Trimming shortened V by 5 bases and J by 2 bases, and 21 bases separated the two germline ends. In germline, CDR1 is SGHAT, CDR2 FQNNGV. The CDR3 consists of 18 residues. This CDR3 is CASSPGGTKGRNTGELFF. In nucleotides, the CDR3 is TGTGCCAGCAGCCCCGGTGGGACAAAAGGACGAAACACCGGGGAGCTGTTTTTT.

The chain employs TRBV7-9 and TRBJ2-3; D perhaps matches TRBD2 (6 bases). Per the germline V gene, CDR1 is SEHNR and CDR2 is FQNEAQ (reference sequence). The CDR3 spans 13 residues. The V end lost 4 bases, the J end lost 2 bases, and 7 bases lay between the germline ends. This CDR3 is CASSSGVTDTQYF. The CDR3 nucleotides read TGTGCCAGCAGCTCGGGGGTCACAGATACGCAGTATTTT.